A single sample is the source of the 27 T cell receptor beta chains below, sequenced in a study of tissue T cells after allogeneic stem cell transplantation. Measured with immunoSEQ multiplex PCR; TCRdb has only the in-frame clones, and not every one. Among 4,000 to 5,500 clones listed, 32% were seen once. This sample's time point: mouse harvest day 14 after allogeneic transplant. Mouse grafts combined 10^7 T-cell-depleted bone marrow cells with 10^6 splenic CD5+ T cells. Source material: skin. The receptors derive from a female BALB/c mouse given C57BL/6 T cells with graft-versus-host disease after an allogeneic hematopoietic cell transplant.

Points on this clone: Gene names follow the mouse nomenclature. With the read ending 1 residue before the CDR3 end, the germline J gene is used to fill in that end. V gene TRBV26 combines with J gene TRBJ2-4, with TRBD2 matching 7 bases. Germline V CDR1 and CDR2: KGHPV, FQNQEV (reference sequence). The CDR3 has 14 amino acids. V lost 2 bases and J lost 5; bases outside the gene matches: 4. CDR3 loop: CASSLVGGRNTLYF. The sequenced part of the CDR3 DNA is TGTGCCAGCAGTCTGGTGGGGGGTCGAAACACCTTGTAC.

Concerning this clone: Mouse gene names apply. Read sequence stops 1 residue before the CDR3 end, and the germline J gene provides the missing end. V gene TRBV3 combines with J gene TRBJ2-7; D unclear. This CDR3 region has 14 residues. Per germline, CDR1 SNHLY and CDR2 FYNGKV (reference sequence). Deletions cut 1 base from V and 0 bases from J, with 7 bases between. CDR3 DNA (partial): TGTGCCAGCAGCTTAGTCATCTCCTCCTATGAACAGTAC. Protein product: CASSLVISSYEQY. The CDR3 as a whole reads CASSLVISSYEQYF. Complete variable domain (other parts from reference TRBV3 and TRBJ2-7): GPKVLQIPSHQIIDMGQMVTLNCDPVSNHLYFYWYKQILGQQMEFLVNFYNGKVMEKSKLFKDQFSVERPDGSYFTLKIQPTALEDSAVYFCASSLVISSYEQYFGPGTRLTVL.

With respect to this clone: Gene names are the mouse ones. The CDR3 goes on 1 residue after the read ends, and that part is filled in from the germline J gene. V and J are TRBV26 and TRBJ1-1, with TRBD1 identical over 8 bases. V trimming: 0 bases; J trimming: 10 bases; junction bases outside the gene matches: 1. Germline V lookup: CDR1 KGHPV, CDR2 FQNQEV (reference sequence). This CDR3 is 12 amino acids long. The chain's CDR3 is CASSLSRGRVFF. CDR3 DNA (partial): TGTGCCAGCAGTCTGTCCAGGGGGCGAGTCTTC.

This clone was picked up a small number of times. Mouse germline and gene names are used. The read is 1 residue too short to cover the CDR3 end, so that end is filled in from the germline J gene. The sample has other DNA sequences that encode this CDR3 too. The J gene is TRBJ2-5, the V gene TRBV16; the match to TRBD2 covers 7 bases. V lost 4 bases and J lost 3; bases outside the gene matches: 4. This CDR3 has 14 amino acids. Germline V lookup: CDR1 SGHSA, CDR2 FRNQAP. The sequenced part of the CDR3 DNA is TGTGCAAGCAGCTCACCGGGACTGCAAGACACCCAGTAC. Protein: CASSSPGLQDTQY. The CDR3 reads in full as CASSSPGLQDTQYF.

Relative to its sample, this clone is medium-sized. Gene names and germline refer to mouse. The read finishes 1 residue shy of the CDR3 end, and the germline J gene is used to complete it. The chain couples TRBV23 to TRBJ1-4. Germline CDR1 and CDR2: KGHTA and FQNQQP. The CDR3 spans 17 residues. The CDR3 DNA, read in part, is TGCTCCAGCAGTCAATCGGGGAAGAAAATTTCCAACGAAAGATTATTT. This gives the protein CSSSQSGKKISNERLF. In full, the CDR3 reads CSSSQSGKKISNERLFF. Filled out from reference TRBV23 and TRBJ1-4, the complete variable domain reads DAAVTQKPRYLIKMKGQEAEMKCIPEKGHTAVFWYQQKQSKELKFLIYFQNQQPLDQIDMVKERFSAVCPSSSLCSLGIRTCEAEDSALYLCSSSQSGKKISNERLFFGHGTKLSVL.

Concerning this clone: Each gene name is a mouse one. The CDR3 end falls 1 residue outside the read, so it is completed with the germline J gene. This chain connects TRBV15 to TRBJ2-5; D is perhaps TRBD1 or TRBD2 (5 bases each). The CDR3 extends over 14 amino acids. CDR1 is SGHND and CDR2 is FRSKSL in the germline V gene. The V gene lost 1 base and the J gene lost 2 bases, with 7 bases spanning the gap. CDR3 in amino acids: CASSLGGSQDTQYF. Partial CDR3 DNA: TGTGCCAGCAGTTTAGGGGGGAGCCAAGACACCCAGTAC. Complete variable domain (other parts from reference TRBV15 and TRBJ2-5): DAGVTQTPRHEVAEKGQTIILKCEPVSGHNDLFWYRQTKIQGLELLSYFRSKSLMEDGGAFKDRFKAEMLNSSFSTLKIQPTEPKDSAVYLCASSLGGSQDTQYFGPGTRLLVL.

This clone was seen more than once but under ten times. Gene labels here are mouse ones. The missing CDR3 end, 1 residue past where the read stops, is filled in from the germline J gene. The chain is built from TRBV3 and TRBJ2-7; D call uncertain. The CDR3 is 13 amino acids. The V end was cut by 1 base, the J end by 0 bases, with 4 bases between. CDR1 and CDR2 (germline): SNHLY, FYNGKV (reference sequence). The sequenced CDR3 bases are TGTGCCAGCAGCTTAGGTAGCTCCTATGAACAGTAC. This translates into CASSLGSSYEQY. The full CDR3 sequence reads CASSLGSSYEQYF.

This clone is deemed medium-sized. Germline and genes: mouse. This same CDR3 is encoded by further DNA sequences in the sample. CDR3 sequence reads: CASSLWGQYAEQFF. The covered CDR3 bases are TGTGCCAGCAGTCTCTGGGGGCAGTATGCTGAGCAGTTC. The chain links TRBV26 to TRBJ2-1, with TRBD2 as a possible D gene (7 bases). The sequence runs out 1 residue before the end of the CDR3; the remainder is reconstructed from the germline J gene. Germline V gene sequence: CDR1 KGHPV, CDR2 FQNQEV (reference sequence). The germline V and J ends were trimmed by 3 bases and 4 bases, with 10 bases remaining between them. There are 14 residues in the CDR3.

By proportion, this clone is medium-sized. Mouse germline and gene names are used. The read falls 1 residue short of the CDR3 end, and the missing part is taken from the germline J gene. The chain uses TRBV23 and TRBJ2-3; the D call TRBD1 from the table was never checked on the DNA. Germline V gene lookup returns CDR1 KGHTA and CDR2 FQNQQP. CDR3 length equals 14 residues. The CDR3 loop reads CSSSYRSSAETLYF. CDR3 DNA, as far as it was read: TGCTCCAGCAGTTACAGATCTAGTGCAGAAACGCTGTAT.

Turning to this clone: Genes and germline come from the mouse. The part of the CDR3 DNA that was read is TGTGCAAGCAGCAGGGACAGGGAAACGCTGTAT. It encodes CASSRDRETLY. In full, the CDR3 reads CASSRDRETLYF. The V call is TRBV16, the J call TRBJ2-3; 8 bases are a match to TRBD1. Read data end 1 residue before the CDR3 end; the end is taken from the germline J gene. Germline CDR1 is SGHSA and CDR2 is FRNQAP. V was clipped by 5 bases and J by 6 bases; unmatched bases: 1. The length of the CDR3 is 12 residues.

This clone has a handful of counts. Genes and germline are mouse. The read terminates 1 residue before the CDR3 end, so the remaining end is supplied by the germline J gene. The V gene is TRBV4, the J gene TRBJ1-4, with 7 bases matching TRBD1. Germline CDR1 reads LGHDT; CDR2 reads YNNKQL (reference sequence). V dropped 5 bases and J dropped 7; count of bases not matched to a gene: 1. The CDR3 sequence is 12 residues long. Partial CDR3 DNA: TGTGCCAGCAGCCCAGGGGGCGAAAGATTATTT. Encoded protein: CASSPGGERLF. The whole CDR3 sequence is CASSPGGERLFF.

As regards this clone: The listed genes are named as in mouse. The CDR3 protein is CTCSARTGGHQDTQYF. The DNA read from the CDR3 is TGCACCTGCAGTGCTCGGACTGGGGGACACCAAGACACCCAGTAC. The chain links TRBV1 to TRBJ2-5; 10 bases line up with TRBD2. The sequenced fragment ends 1 residue before the CDR3 boundary, so the rest is inferred from the germline J gene. V shed 3 bases, J shed 1 base, and the junction held 4 bases outside the gene matches. This CDR3 region has 16 residues. From germline, CDR1 is NSQYPW and CDR2 LRSPGD (reference sequence).

Note on this clone: Germline and genes here are mouse. The CDR3 end lies 1 residue beyond the end of the read and is filled in from the germline J gene. V is TRBV4 and J is TRBJ1-2; 9 positions agree with TRBD1. From germline, CDR1 is LGHDT and CDR2 YNNKQL (reference sequence). This CDR3 spans 14 amino acids. V lost 4 bases to trimming and J lost 5 bases; unmatched junction nucleotides: 5. Partial CDR3 DNA: TGTGCCAGCAGCTTACAGGGGGCGCGGTCCGACTACACC. This codes for CASSLQGARSDYT. The entire CDR3 protein is CASSLQGARSDYTF. Full variable domain (missing parts from reference TRBV4 and TRBJ1-2): ETAVFQTPNYHVTQVGNEVSFNCKQTLGHDTMYWYKQDSKKLLKIMFSYNNKQLIVNETVPRRFSPQSSDKAHLNLRIKSVEPEDSAVYLCASSLQGARSDYTFGSGTRLLVI.

This clone occurred once. Any gene name here is a mouse gene name. The CDR3 end lies 1 residue beyond the end of the read and is filled in from the germline J gene. The chain joins TRBV5 to TRBJ1-4, with TRBD1 as a possible D gene (5 bases). CDR1 is LGHNA and CDR2 is YNLKQL in the germline V gene (reference sequence). This CDR3 has 15 amino acids. V lost 0 bases, J lost 1 base, and 6 bases lay in between. CDR3 loop: CASSQEGDSNERLFF. The DNA read from the CDR3 is TGTGCCAGCAGCCAAGAGGGGGATTCCAACGAAAGATTATTT.

In its sample, this clone was seen a few times. Mouse gene names apply. Incomplete CDR3 DNA: TGTGCCAGCAGCTTCGGGACAGGGTCCAACGAAAGATTATTT. Amino acids: CASSFGTGSNERLF. The full CDR3 protein is CASSFGTGSNERLFF. The genes are TRBV3 and TRBJ1-4; the match to TRBD1 covers 9 bases. The read falls 1 residue short of the CDR3 end, and the missing part is taken from the germline J gene. Trimming took 3 bases from V and 2 from J; bases not matched to a gene: 1. Per the germline V gene, CDR1 is SNHLY and CDR2 is FYNGKV (reference sequence). The CDR3 is 15 amino acids.

This clone turned up a few times. Gene names denote mouse genes. The read ends 1 residue before the CDR3 terminus; that terminus is restored from the germline J gene. V is TRBV20 and J is TRBJ2-7, with 7 bases aligning to TRBD1. Germline V gene lookup returns CDR1 GFQATS and CDR2 STVNSAI. CDR3 length equals 12 residues. V was clipped by 3 bases and J by 1 base; unmatched bases: 0. The CDR3 DNA, read in part, is TGTGGTGCTAGACAGGGGTCCTATGAACAGTAC. It encodes CGARQGSYEQY. The whole CDR3 protein reads CGARQGSYEQYF.

This clone was detected only a few times. All gene names here are mouse names. The CDR3 DNA, read in part, is TGTGCCAGCAGTATACTGGGGGCCAGGTCCGACTACACC. This sequence encodes CASSILGARSDYT. The entire CDR3 protein is CASSILGARSDYTF. V gene TRBV19 combines with J gene TRBJ1-2, with a possible D match to TRBD1 (6 bases). The observed sequence ends 1 residue before the CDR3 terminus, with the missing tail filled in from the germline J gene. Deletions cut 1 base from V and 5 bases from J, with 12 bases between. The CDR3 loop spans 14 amino acids. Germline CDR1 reads FNHDT; CDR2 reads SITEND (reference sequence).

By proportion, this clone is medium-sized. Here the gene names and germline are mouse. The CDR3 is cut off 1 residue early in the read; its end comes from the germline J gene. This chain connects TRBV26 to TRBJ2-5, with 10 bases matching TRBD1. The CDR3 is made up of 13 amino acids. Germline-derived CDR1 and CDR2 are KGHPV and FQNQEV (reference sequence). The J segment lost 5 bases and the V segment lost 4 bases, leaving 0 bases of the junction unmatched. The CDR3 sequence is CASSRDRGDTQYF. Partial CDR3 DNA: TGTGCCAGCAGTCGGGACAGGGGAGACACCCAGTAC. Based on the CDR3 plus reference TRBV26 and TRBJ2-5, the full variable domain is NSKVIQTPRYLVKGQGQKAKMRCIPEKGHPVVFWYQQNKNNEFKFLINFQNQEVLQQIDMTEKRFSAECPSNSPCSLEIQSSEAGDSALYLCASSRDRGDTQYFGPGTRLLVL.

Worth noting for this clone: Mouse germline and gene names are used. The read terminates 1 residue ahead of where the CDR3 ends, so the germline J gene completes it. The chain recombines TRBV2 with TRBJ2-3; D gene uncertain. Germline-derived CDR1 and CDR2 are LGHNA and YSYQKL. V was shortened by 0 bases and J by 3 bases, with 4 bases between the two germline ends. The CDR3 is 13 amino acids. The CDR3 sequence is CASSQDRAETLYF. The DNA read from the CDR3 is TGTGCCAGCAGCCAAGATAGGGCAGAAACGCTGTAT.

With regard to this clone: Each gene name is a mouse one. The read halts 1 residue ahead of the CDR3 end, with the missing end drawn from the germline J gene. V gene TRBV13-2 combines with J gene TRBJ2-5; TRBD2 agrees at 10 bases. Looked up from germline, CDR1 is NNHNN and CDR2 is SYGAGS (reference sequence). V shed 7 bases, J shed 1 base, and the junction held 3 bases outside the gene matches. This CDR3 spans 14 amino acids. The sequenced CDR3 bases are TGTGCCAGCCACGACTGGGGGGACCAAGACACCCAGTAC. This encodes CASHDWGDQDTQY. The complete CDR3 reads CASHDWGDQDTQYF.

Concerning this clone: Mouse germline and gene names are used. The missing CDR3 end, 1 residue past where the read stops, is filled in from the germline J gene. The chain combines TRBV12-2 with TRBJ1-2; tentative D call: TRBD1 (5 bases). Germline V lookup: CDR1 SGHLS, CDR2 HYDKME. Trimming stripped 0 bases from V and 5 bases from J, with 12 bases between. CDR3 length: 14 residues. The CDR3 sequence is CASSLGQGGSDYTF. The sequenced part of the CDR3 DNA is TGTGCCAGCTCTCTCGGGCAGGGTGGGTCCGACTACACC.

This clone is categorized as medium-sized. Genes and germline are mouse. Read sequence stops 1 residue before the CDR3 end, and the germline J gene provides the missing end. The J gene is TRBJ1-4, the V gene TRBV13-2; the match to TRBD1 covers 7 bases. This CDR3 contains 13 residues. The germline V gene has CDR1 NNHNN and CDR2 SYGAGS (reference sequence). V was pared by 5 bases and J by 4 bases, with 2 bases of the junction left unmatched. The covered CDR3 bases are TGTGCCAGCGGGACAGGGCTCAACGAAAGATTATTT. It yields the protein CASGTGLNERLF. The whole CDR3 sequence reads CASGTGLNERLFF.

About this clone: The genes are named according to mouse. The read falls 1 residue short of the CDR3 end, and the missing part is taken from the germline J gene. The chain recombines TRBV26 with TRBJ2-7; D is unresolved. This CDR3 is 12 amino acids long. Germline V CDR1 and CDR2: KGHPV, FQNQEV (reference sequence). Deletions cut 2 bases from V and 3 bases from J, with 5 bases between. The CDR3 protein is CASSLGRYEQYF. The DNA read from the CDR3 is TGTGCCAGCAGTCTGGGCCGCTATGAACAGTAC.

This clone is deemed medium-sized. Gene names are the mouse ones. The observed sequence ends 1 residue before the CDR3 terminus, with the missing tail filled in from the germline J gene. The rearrangement links TRBV3 to TRBJ2-1; TRBD2 agrees at 7 bases. The CDR3 loop spans 15 amino acids. Germline V CDR1 and CDR2: SNHLY, FYNGKV (reference sequence). V was clipped by 3 bases and J by 1 base; unmatched bases: 3. CDR3 DNA, as far as it was read: TGTGCCAGCAGCTTTAGCTGGGGGAACTATGCTGAGCAGTTC. Translated: CASSFSWGNYAEQF. In full, the CDR3 reads CASSFSWGNYAEQFF.

This clone occurred once. Mouse gene names and germline throughout. The DNA ends 1 residue before the CDR3 does, and the rest of the CDR3 is filled in from the germline J gene. The genes are TRBV26 and TRBJ1-3; weak D call: TRBD1 (5 bases). The CDR3 covers 13 residues. With 7 bases removed from V and 1 base from J, the gap between germline ends came to 8 bases. Germline V gene sequence: CDR1 KGHPV, CDR2 FQNQEV (reference sequence). CDR3 DNA, as far as it was read: TGTGCCAGCAACGACAGATCTGGAAATACGCTCTAT. Translation: CASNDRSGNTLY. The CDR3, in full, reads CASNDRSGNTLYF. The complete variable domain, with remaining parts taken from reference TRBV26 and TRBJ1-3, reads NSKVIQTPRYLVKGQGQKAKMRCIPEKGHPVVFWYQQNKNNEFKFLINFQNQEVLQQIDMTEKRFSAECPSNSPCSLEIQSSEAGDSALYLCASNDRSGNTLYFGEGSRLIVV.

A remark on this clone: Gene names follow the mouse nomenclature. The read comes to an end 1 residue before the CDR3 does, leaving the germline J gene to fill in the end. The chain employs TRBV12-1 and TRBJ1-1, with unresolved D. Germline CDR1 and CDR2: SGHSN and HYEKVE. The CDR3 consists of 12 residues. Trimming pared 1 base from V and 3 bases from J, leaving 5 bases between. CDR3 DNA (partial): TGTGCCAGCTCTCTACAGTACACAGAAGTCTTC. Translating gives CASSLQYTEVF. The CDR3 in its entirety is CASSLQYTEVFF.

In regard to this clone: Gene names are the mouse ones. Read sequence stops 1 residue before the CDR3 end, and the germline J gene provides the missing end. This chain uses TRBV26 with TRBJ1-1, with D possibly being TRBD1 (5 bases). The germline V and J ends were trimmed by 3 bases and 0 bases, with 8 bases remaining between them. Per germline, CDR1 KGHPV and CDR2 FQNQEV (reference sequence). The CDR3 loop spans 14 amino acids. The CDR3 loop reads CASSLRQTNTEVFF. The covered CDR3 bases are TGTGCCAGCAGTCTCCGACAGACAAACACAGAAGTCTTC.